This T cell receptor (beta chain) was captured by sequencing in a study of T cell responses to AZD1222 COVID-19 vaccine (dated by TCRdb to about 2021). Describing the broader study: A total of just over 230 trial participants underwent TCR sequencing, of whom 207 had received two doses of AZD1222 and about 26 had received two doses of the MenACWY control vaccine. Enrollment into the trials was organized by age into subgroups of 18-55, 56-69 and 70-plus years, and those subgroups contained around 150, 28 and 57 TCR-sequenced participants, respectively.

The CDR3 regions of human TCRbeta chains were subjected to immunosequencing. The published analysis was carried out like this. Repertoire TCRs were matched against a reference library of SARS-CoV-2-specific TCRs generated with the MIRA antigen-specificity platform. Breadth was defined as the fraction of unique TCRs that were SARS-CoV-2-associated, and depth was defined as the fraction of total T cells that were SARS-CoV-2-associated. Each spike-specific TCR was assigned to its reactive spike region and to a CD4 or CD8 class using the MIRA data. Log10-transformed breadth and depth values were compared by one-way ANOVA with Sidak's multiple comparisons tests. TCRdb limited this immuneACCESS table to in-frame rearrangements with V and J called. A share of clones is missing; checked studies link under half to unresolved V genes, and the rest is unexplained. From that table come the V and J calls and clone size; the DNA was used to work out D and trimming. The sample contains some 130,000 clones, about nine tenths of them found a single time. The top ten clonotypes cover about 1.1% of the sample.

The CDR3, from cysteine to phenylalanine, totals 12 residues. The read is trimmed to its CDR3 DNA, 36 bases read in frame from base 1. Cut back by 2 bases and 5 bases, the V and J ends lie 8 bases apart. From the germline V gene, CDR1 is SGHRS and CDR2 is YFSETQ. This specimen's time point label, per the study, means: about 28 days (+/-7) after the second vaccine dose. AZD1222 recipients given second doses at about 4 weeks or at about 12 weeks were pooled, since spike-specific TCR depth and breadth were not found to differ between the two schedules. Samples from vaccinated people were obtained from the UK trials COV001 and COV002, which included a single-blind randomized controlled phase 2/3 trial of AZD1222 (ChAdOx1 nCoV-19) in healthy adults. For TCRbeta chain sequencing, PBMC samples from trial participants were taken at day 0 and at day 28 after the second dose. The investigation overall reported the following: Conclusions about previously exposed vaccinees are limited, since just five to seven AZD1222 recipients were seropositive for SARS-CoV-2 at baseline. Participants were mostly white British and included more females than males, and it was suggested by the authors that clonal diversity may have been underestimated. The whole spike protein was spanned by vaccine-associated CD4 TCRs, and dominant responses were seen in regions 160-218 and 743-854. In the small 56-69-year group, the increase in depth fell short of significance, most likely because of low power. After two AZD1222 doses, spike-specific TCR breadth and depth were significantly higher than at day 0 and than in MenACWY recipients. Nearly half of unique spike-specific TCRs reportedly recognized epitopes outside regions mutated in the B.1.351 and B.1.1.7 variants. No day 14 peak-response samples were available, so repertoires were characterized only after the peak T cell response.

In regard to this clone: Its antigen is not yet known. Base qualities are missing; no much larger clone stands one base away.

In this chain, TRBV5-1 is recombined with TRBJ2-7; the D gene is unclear. Sequencing used peripheral blood, obtained 28 days after the second AZD1222 dose. The TCR was taken from an adult who received the AZD1222 COVID-19 vaccine. CDR3 protein: CASSFPPNEQYF. The sequenced DNA: TGCGCCAGCAGCTTCCCTCCTAACGAGCAGTACTTC.